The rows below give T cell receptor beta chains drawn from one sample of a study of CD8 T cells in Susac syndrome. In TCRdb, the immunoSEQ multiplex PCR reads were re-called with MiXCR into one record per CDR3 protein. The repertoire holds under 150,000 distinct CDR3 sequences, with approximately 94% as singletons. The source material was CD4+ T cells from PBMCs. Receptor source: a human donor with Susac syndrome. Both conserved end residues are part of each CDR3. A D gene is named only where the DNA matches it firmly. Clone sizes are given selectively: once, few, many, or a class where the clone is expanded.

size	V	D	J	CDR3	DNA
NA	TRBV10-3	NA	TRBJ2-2	CAAKSGVPGELFF	TGTGCCGCAAAGAGTGGGGTCCCCGGGGAGCTGTTTTTT
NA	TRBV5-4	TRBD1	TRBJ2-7	CASSLAAGTANYEQYF	TGTGCCAGCAGCTTGGCCGCCGGGACAGCGAACTACGAGCAGTACTTC
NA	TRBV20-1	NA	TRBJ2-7	CSASARAYEQYF	TGCAGTGCTAGTGCCAGGGCCTACGAGCAGTACTTC
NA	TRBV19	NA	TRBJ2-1	CASSLTRVEQFF	TGTGCCAGCAGCTTGACCAGGGTCGAGCAGTTCTTC
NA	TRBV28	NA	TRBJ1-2	CASRQPPSGYTF	TGTGCCAGCAGACAGCCTCCTAGTGGCTACACCTTC
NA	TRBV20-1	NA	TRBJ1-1	CSARRTEAFF	TGCAGTGCTAGAAGGACTGAAGCTTTCTTT
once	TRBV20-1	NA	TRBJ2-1	CSASGHEDYNEQFF	TGCAGTGCTAGCGGGCATGAGGACTACAATGAGCAGTTCTTC
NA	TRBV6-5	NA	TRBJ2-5	CASSYSSGETQYF	TGTGCCAGCAGTTACTCGTCTGGTGAGACCCAGTACTTC
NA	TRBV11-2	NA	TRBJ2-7	CASSLWYSGSEQYF	TGTGCCAGCAGCTTATGGTACAGTGGGAGCGAGCAGTACTTC
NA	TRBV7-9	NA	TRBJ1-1	CASSLGFRGNTEAFF	TGTGCCAGCAGCTTAGGGTTCCGGGGGAACACTGAAGCTTTCTTT
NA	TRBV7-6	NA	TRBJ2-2	CASSFRANADGELFF	TGTGCCAGCAGCTTCCGGGCCAATGCGGACGGGGAGCTGTTTTTT
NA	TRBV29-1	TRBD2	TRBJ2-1	CSVGKLAGGPGEQFF	TGCAGCGTTGGAAAACTAGCGGGAGGGCCCGGTGAGCAGTTCTTC
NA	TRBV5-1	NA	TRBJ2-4	CASSPTQVTKNIQYF	TGCGCCAGCAGCCCGACTCAGGTTACCAAAAACATTCAGTACTTC
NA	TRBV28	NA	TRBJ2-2	CASSLPGPASGELFF	TGTGCCAGCAGTCTGCCGGGACCCGCGAGCGGGGAGCTGTTTTTT
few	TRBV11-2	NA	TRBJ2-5	CASSLMGRLAQETQYF	TGTGCCAGCAGCTTAATGGGTAGGCTAGCCCAAGAGACCCAGTACTTC
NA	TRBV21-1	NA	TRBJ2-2	CASSAQLSGSGELFF	TGTGCCAGCAGCGCTCAGCTTAGCGGTAGCGGGGAGCTGTTTTTT
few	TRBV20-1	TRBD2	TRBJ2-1	CSAKGTSGRNEQFF	TGCAGTGCGAAAGGGACTAGCGGGAGGAACGAGCAGTTCTTC
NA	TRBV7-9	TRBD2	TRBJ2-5	CASSLAGLAGVRETQYF	TGTGCCAGCAGCTTAGCCGGACTAGCGGGAGTCCGAGAGACCCAGTACTTC
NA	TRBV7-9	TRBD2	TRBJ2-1	CASSLRLAIYNEQFF	TGTGCCAGCAGCTTAAGACTAGCGATCTACAATGAGCAGTTCTTC
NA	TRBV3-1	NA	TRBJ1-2	CASSLHSLQNYGYTF	TGTGCCAGCAGCCTCCACTCATTACAGAACTATGGCTACACCTTC
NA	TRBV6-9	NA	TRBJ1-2	CASSYSSDRCYGYTF	TGTGCCAGCAGTTATTCGTCAGACCGGTGCTATGGCTACACCTTC
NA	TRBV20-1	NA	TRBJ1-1	CSAGQNNPEAFF	TGCAGTGCTGGGCAGAATAATCCCGAAGCTTTCTTT
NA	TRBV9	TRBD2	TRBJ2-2	CASSVGGRADTGELFF	TGTGCCAGCAGCGTAGGCGGGAGGGCCGACACCGGGGAGCTGTTTTTT
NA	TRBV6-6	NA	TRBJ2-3	CASVSRGSDTQYF	TGTGCCAGCGTATCCCGGGGGTCAGATACGCAGTATTTT
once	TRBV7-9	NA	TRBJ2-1	CASSHWRGRGYNEQFF	TGTGCCAGCAGCCACTGGCGGGGCAGGGGATACAATGAGCAGTTCTTC
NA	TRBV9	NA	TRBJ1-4	CASSGPDEKLFF	TGTGCCAGCAGCGGCCCCGATGAAAAACTGTTTTTT
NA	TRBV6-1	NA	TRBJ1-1	CASSAQVNTEAFF	TGTGCCAGCAGTGCCCAGGTGAACACTGAAGCTTTCTTT
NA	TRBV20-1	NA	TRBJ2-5	CSARVGGRGQETQYF	TGCAGTGCTAGAGTAGGGGGAAGGGGCCAAGAGACCCAGTACTTC
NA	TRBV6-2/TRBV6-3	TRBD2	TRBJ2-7	CASYQSGRATEQYF	TGTGCCAGCTACCAAAGCGGGAGGGCCACTGAGCAGTACTTC
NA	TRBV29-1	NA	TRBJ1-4	CSVVKGSEKLFF	TGCAGCGTTGTTAAGGGGTCTGAAAAACTGTTTTTT
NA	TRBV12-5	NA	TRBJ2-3	CASGLAHMGRTDTQYF	TGTGCTAGTGGTTTGGCTCATATGGGGCGAACAGATACGCAGTATTTT